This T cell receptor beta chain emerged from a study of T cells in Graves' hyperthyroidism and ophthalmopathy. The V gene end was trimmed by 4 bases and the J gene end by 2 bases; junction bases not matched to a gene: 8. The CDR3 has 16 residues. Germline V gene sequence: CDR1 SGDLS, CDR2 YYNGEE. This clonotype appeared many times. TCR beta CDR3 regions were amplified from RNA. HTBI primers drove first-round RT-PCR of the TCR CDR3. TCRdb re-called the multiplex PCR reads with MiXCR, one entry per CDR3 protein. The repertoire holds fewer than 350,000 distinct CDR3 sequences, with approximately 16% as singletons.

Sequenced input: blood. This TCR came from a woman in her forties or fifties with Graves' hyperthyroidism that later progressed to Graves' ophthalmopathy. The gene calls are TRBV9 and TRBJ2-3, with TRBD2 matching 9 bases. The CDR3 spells CASSYSLAGPTDTQYF. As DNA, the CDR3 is TGTGCCAGCAGCTACTCCCTAGCGGGGCCCACAGATACGCAGTATTTT. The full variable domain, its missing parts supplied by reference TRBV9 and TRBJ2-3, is DSGVTQTPKHLITATGQRVTLRCSPRSGDLSVYWYQQSLDQGLQFLIQYYNGEERAKGNILERFSAQQFPDLHSELNLSSLELGDSALYFCASSYSLAGPTDTQYFGPGTRLTVL.